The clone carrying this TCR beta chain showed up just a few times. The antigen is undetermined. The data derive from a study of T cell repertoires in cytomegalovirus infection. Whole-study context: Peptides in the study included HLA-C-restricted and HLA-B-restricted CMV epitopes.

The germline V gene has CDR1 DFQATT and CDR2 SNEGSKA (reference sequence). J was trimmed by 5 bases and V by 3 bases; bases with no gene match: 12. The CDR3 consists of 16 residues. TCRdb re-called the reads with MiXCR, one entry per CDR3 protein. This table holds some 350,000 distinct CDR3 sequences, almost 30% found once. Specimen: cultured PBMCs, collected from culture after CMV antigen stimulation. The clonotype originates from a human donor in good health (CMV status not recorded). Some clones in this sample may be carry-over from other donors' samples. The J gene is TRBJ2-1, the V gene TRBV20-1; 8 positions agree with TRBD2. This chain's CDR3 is CSARASNRGGNNEQFF. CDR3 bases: TGCAGTGCTAGGGCTTCCAACCGGGGGGGGAACAATGAGCAGTTCTTC.